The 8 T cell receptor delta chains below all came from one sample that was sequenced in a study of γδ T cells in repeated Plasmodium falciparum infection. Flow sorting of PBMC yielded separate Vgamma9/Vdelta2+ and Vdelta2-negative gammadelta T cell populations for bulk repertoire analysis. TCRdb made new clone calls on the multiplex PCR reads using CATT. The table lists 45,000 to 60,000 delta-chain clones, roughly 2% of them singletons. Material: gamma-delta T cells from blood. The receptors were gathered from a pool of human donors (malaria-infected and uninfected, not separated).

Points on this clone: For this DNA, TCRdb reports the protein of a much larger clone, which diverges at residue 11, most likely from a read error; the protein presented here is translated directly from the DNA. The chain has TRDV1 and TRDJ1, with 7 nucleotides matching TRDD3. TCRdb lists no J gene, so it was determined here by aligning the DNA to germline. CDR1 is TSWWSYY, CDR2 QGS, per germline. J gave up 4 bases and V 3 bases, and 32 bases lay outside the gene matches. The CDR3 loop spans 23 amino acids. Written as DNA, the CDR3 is TGTGCTCTTGGGGACACCTTACAGTTTTCCTGCGTCCGGGGGATCGTAACTTACGATAAACTCATCTTT. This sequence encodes CALGDTLQFSCVRGIVTYDKLIF.

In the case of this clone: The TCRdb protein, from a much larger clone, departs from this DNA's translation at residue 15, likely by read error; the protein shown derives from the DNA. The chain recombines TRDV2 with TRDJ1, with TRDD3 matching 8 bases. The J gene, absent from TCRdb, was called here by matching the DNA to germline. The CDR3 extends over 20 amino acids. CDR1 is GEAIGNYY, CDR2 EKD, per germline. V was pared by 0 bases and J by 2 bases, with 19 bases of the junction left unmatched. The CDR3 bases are TGTGCCTGTGACACCGTCGGCTCTGGGGGAAGGACTGTAATAACCGATAAACTCATCTTT. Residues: CACDTVGSGGRTVITDKLIF.

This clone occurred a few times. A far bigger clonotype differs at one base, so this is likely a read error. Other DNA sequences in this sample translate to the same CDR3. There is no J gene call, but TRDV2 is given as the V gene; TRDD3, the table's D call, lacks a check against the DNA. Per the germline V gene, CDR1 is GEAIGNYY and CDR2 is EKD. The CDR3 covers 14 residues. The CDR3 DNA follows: TGTGCCTGTGACAAGGGGATACTCCGTGATAAGCTCATCTTT. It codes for CACDKGILRDKLIF.

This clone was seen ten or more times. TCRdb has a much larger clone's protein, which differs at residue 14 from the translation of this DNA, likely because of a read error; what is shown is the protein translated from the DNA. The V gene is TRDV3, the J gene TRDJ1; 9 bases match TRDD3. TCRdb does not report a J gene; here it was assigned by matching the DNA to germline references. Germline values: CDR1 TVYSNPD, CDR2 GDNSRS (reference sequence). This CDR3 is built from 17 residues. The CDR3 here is CAQRLRTGGPYTDELIF. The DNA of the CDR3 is TGTGCTCAAAGGTTAAGGACTGGGGGACCCTACACCGATGAACTCATCTTT.

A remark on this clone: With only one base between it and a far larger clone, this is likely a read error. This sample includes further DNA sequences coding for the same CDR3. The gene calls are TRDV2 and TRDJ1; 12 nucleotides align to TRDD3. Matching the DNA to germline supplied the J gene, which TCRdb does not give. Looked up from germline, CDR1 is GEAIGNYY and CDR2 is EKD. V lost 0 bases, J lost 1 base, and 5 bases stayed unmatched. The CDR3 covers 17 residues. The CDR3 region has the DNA TGTGCCTGTGACACCCTCCCACTGGGGGATACCACCGATAAACTCATCTTT. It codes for CACDTLPLGDTTDKLIF.

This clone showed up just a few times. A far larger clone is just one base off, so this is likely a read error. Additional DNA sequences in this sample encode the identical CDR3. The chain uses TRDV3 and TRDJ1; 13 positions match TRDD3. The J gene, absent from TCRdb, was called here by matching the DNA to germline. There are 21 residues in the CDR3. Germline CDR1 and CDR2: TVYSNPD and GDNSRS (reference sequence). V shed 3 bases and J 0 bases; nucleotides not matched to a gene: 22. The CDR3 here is CAFSFLRAYWGIRSYTDKLIF. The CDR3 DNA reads TGTGCCTTCTCCTTCCTACGGGCATACTGGGGGATACGCTCGTACACCGATAAACTCATCTTT.

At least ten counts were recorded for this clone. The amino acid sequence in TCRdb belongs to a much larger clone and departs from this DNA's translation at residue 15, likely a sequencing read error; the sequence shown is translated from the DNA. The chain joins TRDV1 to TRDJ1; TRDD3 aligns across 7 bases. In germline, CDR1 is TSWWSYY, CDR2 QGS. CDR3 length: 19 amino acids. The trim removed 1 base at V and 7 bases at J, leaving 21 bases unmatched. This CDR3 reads CALGEHIYVRWGRVGKLIF. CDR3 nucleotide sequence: TGTGCTCTTGGGGAACACATCTACGTGAGGTGGGGGAGAGTCGGTAAACTCATCTTT.

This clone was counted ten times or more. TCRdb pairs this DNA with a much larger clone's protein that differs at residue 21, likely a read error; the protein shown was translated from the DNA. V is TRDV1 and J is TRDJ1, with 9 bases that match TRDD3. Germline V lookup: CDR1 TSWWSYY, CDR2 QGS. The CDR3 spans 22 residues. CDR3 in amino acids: CALGELVGSLYWGSPYTDKLTF. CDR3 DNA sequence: TGTGCTCTTGGGGAACTCGTTGGCTCATTGTACTGGGGGAGCCCGTACACCGATAAACTCACCTTT.